The clone carrying this TCR beta chain came up once. Sequencing used immunoSEQ multiplex PCR; TCRdb keeps in-frame clones, though not all of them. The sample includes 2 million to 2.5 million clones, around 95% of them seen just once. This record belongs to a study of shared clonotypes between healthy human individuals. Study-wide context: With ages of 18 to 49, the donors were a couple of women and a few men.

Per germline, CDR1 GTSNPN and CDR2 SVGIG (reference sequence). The CDR3 totals 15 residues. J was trimmed by 10 bases and V by 5 bases; bases with no gene match: 14. The receptor comes from a man younger than 35 in good health. The chain links TRBV30 to TRBJ1-6; TRBD1 matches 7 bases. Sequenced material: naive CD4+ T cells sorted from blood. The sample's subset: CD45RA+ positively selected. The CDR3 region is CAWEHRGKIGSPLHF. In DNA form, the CDR3 reads TGTGCCTGGGAACACAGGGGTAAGATCGGATCACCCCTCCACTTT. Together with reference TRBV30 and TRBJ1-6, the CDR3 gives the full variable domain: SQTIHQWPATLVQPVGSPLSLECTVEGTSNPNLYWYRQAAGRGLQLLFYSVGIGQISSEVPQNLSASRPQDRQFILSSKKLLLSDSGFYLCAWEHRGKIGSPLHFGNGTRLTVT.